The source of this T cell receptor (beta chain) is a study of regulatory T cells in long-lasting Graves disease. Study outcomes and limitations: Among persistent patients, a larger number of public clonotypes were shared (about 2,800) than among newly diagnosed patients (about 970). Thyroid tissue was not studied; only peripheral blood was.

The time point denotes: newly diagnosed GD, antithyroid drugs for less than 3 months. RNA isolated from PBMCs was used to make the TCR library. Per American Thyroid Association guidelines, Graves' disease was diagnosed. CDR3-region Arm-PCR and iRepertoire HTBI primers produced the TCR beta libraries. One entry per CDR3 protein results from TCRdb running MiXCR on the multiplex PCR reads. This table holds 500,000 to 700,000 distinct CDR3 sequences, about 15% found once. Germline values: CDR1 MDHEN, CDR2 SYDVKM. The V gene lost 6 bases and the J gene lost 6 bases, with 20 bases spanning the gap. This CDR3 spans 16 amino acids. Note on this clonotype: The antigen is unknown.

A further study also used this sample, focusing on T cells in Graves' hyperthyroidism and ophthalmopathy. From that study: Carried out on the TCR CDR3, a first-round RT-PCR used the HTBI primer set.

The sequence came from a woman aged 30 to 39 with Graves disease. The specimen was peripheral blood mononuclear cells (PBMCs), collected at new diagnosis, from a patient treated with antithyroid drugs. This chain connects TRBV28 to TRBJ2-2, with unresolved D. Written as DNA, the CDR3 is TGTGCCAGCAGACACTATCGGGTCCTTACGGCCGGGGAGCTGTTTTTT. Its translation is CASRHYRVLTAGELFF.